This T cell receptor beta chain was recorded in a study of blood T cell repertoires in COVID-19. Generated by immunoSEQ multiplex PCR, the TCRdb table keeps only in-frame clones and is missing some. The table lists roughly 140,000 clones, roughly nine tenths of them singletons. With 5 bases clipped from V and 3 bases from J, the junction kept 9 bases outside the gene matches. This CDR3 has 16 amino acids. Germline CDR1 is LNHDA and CDR2 is SQIVND (reference sequence). The clonotype was recovered from a woman between 65 and 79 years old with acute or convalescent COVID-19. The chain couples TRBV19 to TRBJ1-5; TRBD1 matches at 8 bases. The sequencing input was peripheral blood. CDR3 amino acids: CASSRSDRGNNQPQHF. CDR3 coding DNA: TGTGCCAGTAGTCGGAGTGACAGGGGCAACAATCAGCCCCAGCATTTT.